Following are 21 T cell receptor beta chains from one sample sequenced in a study of vaccination and CD4 T cells after COVID-19. Their cognate antigens are unknown. With the Oncomine TCR Beta short-read assay, DNA from cultured CD4+ T cells was sequenced. TCRdb used MiXCR to reprocess the PCR reads, holding one entry per CDR3 protein. The table includes around 20,000 distinct CDR3 sequences, roughly 44% detected once. Indicated treatment: roughly 10-day PBMC culture with coronavirus spike peptide pools or control peptides (ViraFEST assay). Sequencing input: cultured CD4+ T cells from blood. The receptor source for this set is a human donor with COVID-19.

The CDR3 sequence: CASSRVYGETQYF. For the CDR3, the DNA is TGTGCCAGCAGCCGTGTGTATGGGGAGACCCAGTACTTC. The chain uses TRBV3-1 and TRBJ2-5; D unresolved. This CDR3 comprises 13 residues. V was shortened by 4 bases and J by 5 bases, with 11 bases between the two germline ends. Germline lookup yields CDR1 LGHDT and CDR2 YNNKEL (reference sequence).

This chain uses TRBV7-2 with TRBJ2-3; D is possibly TRBD1 or TRBD2 (6 bases each). CDR3 size: 16 residues. Germline V gene data show CDR1 as SGHTA and CDR2 as FQGNSA. The germline V and J ends were trimmed by 0 bases and 3 bases, with 13 bases remaining between them. The CDR3: CASSLALGGGTDTQYF. For the CDR3, the DNA is TGTGCCAGCAGCTTAGCGCTGGGGGGCGGTACAGATACGCAGTATTTT.

This clonotype occurred a few times. V usage is TRBV6-1 and J usage is TRBJ1-2; TRBD1 matches 8 bases. The CDR3 spans 12 residues. J lost 7 bases, V lost 5 bases, and 3 bases had no gene match. Per germline, CDR1 MNHNS and CDR2 SASEGT. The CDR3 DNA sequence: TGTGCCAGCAGTCGCGACAGGGGTGGCTACACCTTC. The encoded protein is CASSRDRGGYTF.

The genes are TRBV6-1 and TRBJ2-1, with 9 positions matching TRBD2. The germline V gene has CDR1 MNHNS and CDR2 SASEGT. The CDR3 runs 14 residues. Trimming cost V 7 bases and J 5 bases; bases outside gene matches: 6. The CDR3 DNA sequence: TGTGCCAGCATTCCTAGCGGGGCGCACAATGAGCAGTTCTTC. It encodes CASIPSGAHNEQFF.

This clonotype was counted only a few times. The V gene is TRBV20-1, the J gene TRBJ2-5; 9 bases map to TRBD1. Germline V gene data show CDR1 as DFQATT and CDR2 as SNEGSKA (reference sequence). V shed 5 bases, J shed 4 bases, and the junction held 8 bases outside the gene matches. The CDR3 extends over 14 amino acids. The CDR3 loop reads CSADPTGGRETQYF. CDR3 nucleotide sequence: TGCAGTGCTGACCCCACAGGGGGCAGAGAGACCCAGTACTTC.

The gene calls are TRBV6-1 and TRBJ2-6, with a possible D match to TRBD1 (6 bases). V was shortened by 5 bases and J by 3 bases, with 23 bases between the two germline ends. The germline CDR1 and CDR2 sequences are MNHNS and SASEGT. The CDR3 sequence is 19 residues long. CDR3 sequence: CASSPDILRGANGANVLTF. CDR3 in DNA: TGTGCCAGCAGTCCGGACATCCTCAGGGGCGCCAATGGGGCCAACGTCCTGACTTTC.

The chain employs TRBV20-1 and TRBJ2-5, with a weak D call TRBD1 (8 bases). Germline values: CDR1 DFQATT, CDR2 SNEGSKA (reference sequence). This CDR3 region has 14 residues. V was cut by 6 bases and J by 4 bases, with 18 bases left in between. In nucleotides, the CDR3 is TGCAGTGCCTCCGGACAGGGAGGGGGAGAGACCCAGTACTTC. Translating gives CSASGQGGGETQYF.

This clonotype has only a few counts. J is TRBJ1-5 and V is TRBV7-2, with 8 bases fitting TRBD1. CDR1 SGHTA and CDR2 FQGNSA come from the germline V gene. The junction had 5 bases not matched to a gene; V was cut back by 5 bases and J by 2 bases. The CDR3 is 15 residues long. CDR3 coding DNA: TGTGCCAGCAGCCCCCAGGGGGCCGGCAATCAGCCCCAGCATTTT. Protein product: CASSPQGAGNQPQHF.

The genes are TRBV28 and TRBJ2-2, with 8 bases lining up with TRBD1. The germline V gene has CDR1 MDHEN and CDR2 SYDVKM. The CDR3 loop spans 16 amino acids. V was pared by 3 bases and J by 1 base, with 4 bases of the junction left unmatched. Here the CDR3 reads CASSLFGQGNTGELFF. DNA for the CDR3: TGTGCCAGCAGTTTGTTTGGACAGGGGAACACCGGGGAGCTGTTTTTT.

The CDR3, as DNA: TGTGCCAGCAGTCAGCGGACGGTAGTTAGCAATCAGCCCCAGCATTTT. Amino acid sequence: CASSQRTVVSNQPQHF. The chain has TRBV6-1 and TRBJ1-5; D gene unclear. Germline values: CDR1 MNHNS, CDR2 SASEGT. The ends were cut back, 5 bases at V and 0 bases at J, with 14 bases in the middle. This CDR3 has 16 amino acids.

The CDR3 loop reads CASSIDTRQGADTGELFF. CDR3 coding DNA: TGTGCCAGTAGTATAGATACCCGACAGGGGGCTGACACCGGGGAGCTGTTTTTT. The chain recombines TRBV19 with TRBJ2-2; TRBD1 matches at 10 bases. Germline V CDR1 and CDR2: LNHDA, SQIVND (reference sequence). The V and J ends lost 0 bases and 3 bases, in that order; junction bases with no gene match: 7. This CDR3 region has 18 residues.

This clonotype was seen a handful of times. This rearrangement joins TRBV30 to TRBJ1-2; maybe TRBD1 (5 bases). This CDR3 spans 15 amino acids. The ends were cut back, 3 bases at V and 4 bases at J, with 18 bases in the middle. Germline CDR1 and CDR2: GTSNPN and SVGIG (reference sequence). The CDR3 DNA reads as TGTGCCTGGAGCGCCGGGGCCGCGAACCTCTATGGCTACACCTTC. Translation gives CAWSAGAANLYGYTF.

The chain carries TRBV7-6 and TRBJ2-4, with 8 bases identical to TRBD1. Germline assignment: CDR1 SGHVS and CDR2 FNYEAQ. The CDR3 consists of 18 residues. Trimming cost V 5 bases and J 2 bases; bases outside gene matches: 14. The CDR3 DNA is TGTGCCAGCAGCCCCACAACTCCAGGGGGCATAACCAAAAACATTCAGTACTTC. Translated, it gives CASSPTTPGGITKNIQYF.

The table lists this clonotype with a few counts. The V call is TRBV7-2, the J call TRBJ1-4, with D tentatively TRBD1 (6 bases). Germline V gives CDR1 SGHTA, CDR2 FQGNSA. This CDR3 comprises 17 residues. V was cut by 1 base and J by 8 bases, with 20 bases left in between. CDR3 residues: CASSLGLLPTGGEKLFF. CDR3 DNA sequence: TGTGCCAGCAGCTTAGGCCTTCTCCCGACAGGAGGGGAAAAACTGTTTTTT.

The chain employs TRBV6-5 and TRBJ2-2, with D maybe TRBD2 (7 bases). This CDR3 has 18 amino acids. Between the trimmed V and J ends, which lost 6 bases and 3 bases, there was a span of 23 bases. Per germline, CDR1 MNHEY and CDR2 SVGAGI. This CDR3 reads CASRYPKGRGPHTGELFF. The CDR3 coding sequence is TGTGCCAGCAGATACCCCAAGGGGCGGGGGCCCCACACCGGGGAGCTGTTTTTT.

This clonotype was picked up a small number of times. The chain recombines TRBV7-2 with TRBJ1-1, with D possibly TRBD1 on 5 matching bases. Per the germline V gene, CDR1 is SGHTA and CDR2 is FQGNSA. V was pared by 0 bases and J by 2 bases, with 7 bases between. CDR3 length: 14 amino acids. The chain's CDR3 is CASSLARANTEAFF. The CDR3 nucleotides read TGTGCCAGCAGCTTAGCCAGGGCAAACACTGAAGCTTTCTTT.

The chain couples TRBV12-3 or TRBV12-4 to TRBJ2-1; tentatively, D is TRBD2 (7 bases). V was trimmed by 7 bases and J by 5 bases, leaving 18 bases between them. There are 15 residues in the CDR3. For the CDR3, the DNA is TGTGCCAGCACCAAAAGGGGGGGAACGGACAATGAGCAGTTCTTC. Encoded protein: CASTKRGGTDNEQFF.

This clonotype was counted a few times. The chain joins TRBV6-1 to TRBJ1-3; D is unclear. The V end was cut by 2 bases, the J end by 4 bases, with 6 bases between. Germline V gene data show CDR1 as MNHNS and CDR2 as SASEGT. The CDR3 runs 13 residues. The CDR3 spells CASSELGGNTIYF. CDR3 coding DNA: TGTGCCAGCAGTGAACTGGGCGGAAACACCATATATTTT.

J is TRBJ2-1 and V is TRBV12-3 or TRBV12-4; 12 nucleotides agree with TRBD1. CDR3 length: 15 residues. J was trimmed by 7 bases and V by 8 bases; bases with no gene match: 9. CDR3: CASFHWGQGANEQFF. DNA for the CDR3: TGTGCCAGCTTCCATTGGGGACAGGGGGCAAATGAGCAGTTCTTC.

This chain connects TRBV2 to TRBJ1-5, with D uncertain. The CDR3 has 15 residues. Germline V CDR1 and CDR2: SNHLY, FYNNEI. V was cut by 1 base and J by 0 bases, with 7 bases left in between. In nucleotides, the CDR3 is TGTGCCAGCAGTGAAGACAGTTATAGCAATCAGCCCCAGCATTTT. Translated, it gives CASSEDSYSNQPQHF.

The chain uses TRBV6-1 and TRBJ1-3; no firm D call. V dropped 6 bases and J dropped 7 bases, with 22 bases sitting between them. This CDR3 is 16 amino acids long. CDR1 is MNHNS, CDR2 SASEGT, per germline. The CDR3 region is CASSTTGKGYWNTIYF. In nucleotides, the CDR3 is TGTGCCAGCAGCACCACGGGGAAGGGTTACTGGAACACCATATATTTT.